Following are 21 T cell receptor beta chains from one sample sequenced in a study of blood T cell repertoires in COVID-19. The method was immunoSEQ multiplex PCR; TCRdb's version includes in-frame clones alone and lacks a portion of them. The sample carries about 160,000 clones, roughly 89% recorded once. Sample: peripheral blood. The receptors here all came from a woman aged 55-75 years who had recovered from COVID-19.

The chain carries TRBV7-9 and TRBJ2-1, with D maybe TRBD1 (6 bases). V dropped 4 bases and J dropped 7 bases, with 14 bases sitting between them. This CDR3 has 14 residues. Germline V gene lookup returns CDR1 SEHNR and CDR2 FQNEAQ (reference sequence). The DNA for the CDR3 is TGTGCCAGCAGCTCACAGGGAGTAGGTAATGAGCAGTTCTTC. This gives the protein CASSSQGVGNEQFF. Supplemented by reference TRBV7-9 and TRBJ2-1, the full variable domain reads DTGVSQNPRHKITKRGQNVTFRCDPISEHNRLYWYRQTLGQGPEFLTYFQNEAQLEKSRLLSDRFSAERPKGSFSTLEIQRTEQGDSAMYLCASSSQGVGNEQFFGPGTRLTVL.

The chain employs TRBV7-3 and TRBJ2-1, with 9 nucleotides matching TRBD2. Germline V lookup: CDR1 SGHTA, CDR2 FQGTGA. The CDR3 extends over 15 amino acids. V shed 5 bases, J shed 8 bases, and the junction held 10 bases outside the gene matches. The DNA of the CDR3 is TGTGCCAGCAGCCCCAGGCGGGGGGGCGAGGATGAGCAGTTCTTC. It encodes CASSPRRGGEDEQFF. Variable domain in full (rest from reference TRBV7-3 and TRBJ2-1): GAGVSQTPSNKVTEKGKYVELRCDPISGHTALYWYRQSLGQGPEFLIYFQGTGAADDSGLPNDRFFAVRPEGSVSTLKIQRTERGDSAVYLCASSPRRGGEDEQFFGPGTRLTVL.

The chain carries TRBV5-8 and TRBJ1-3, with D possibly being TRBD1 (5 bases). The germline V and J ends were trimmed by 2 bases and 0 bases, with 9 bases remaining between them. The CDR3 contains 15 residues. Per germline, CDR1 SGHTS and CDR2 YDEGEE. CDR3 DNA sequence: TGTGCCAGCAGCTTTACGGGGGACTCTGGAAACACCATATATTTT. Translating it yields CASSFTGDSGNTIYF.

The chain couples TRBV5-1 to TRBJ2-7; D might be TRBD1 (6 bases). The CDR3 totals 12 residues. Germline-derived CDR1 and CDR2 are SGHRS and YFSETQ. V lost 5 bases and J lost 4, with 10 bases in between. The DNA for the CDR3 is TGCGCCAGCAGGGACAGCTTATACGAGCAGTACTTC. This sequence encodes CASRDSLYEQYF.

The chain recombines TRBV5-1 with TRBJ2-1; TRBD1 agrees at 10 bases. The CDR3 extends over 14 amino acids. V trimming: 6 bases; J trimming: 7 bases; junction bases outside the gene matches: 7. Germline V CDR1 and CDR2: SGHRS, YFSETQ. CDR3 sequence (DNA): TGCGCCAGCACCCGGGACAGGGGATTGAATGAGCAGTTCTTC. Protein: CASTRDRGLNEQFF. The full variable domain, completed using reference TRBV5-1 and TRBJ2-1, is KAGVTQTPRYLIKTRGQQVTLSCSPISGHRSVSWYQQTPGQGLQFLFEYFSETQRNKGNFPGRFSGRQFSNSRSEMNVSTLELGDSALYLCASTRDRGLNEQFFGPGTRLTVL.

The chain couples TRBV6-5 to TRBJ2-3; 7 positions match TRBD1. V was clipped by 3 bases and J by 10 bases; unmatched bases: 7. This CDR3 contains 13 residues. Per germline, CDR1 MNHEY and CDR2 SVGAGI. CDR3 sequence: CASSYKGALAQYF. CDR3 nucleotides: TGTGCCAGCAGTTATAAGGGGGCCCTTGCGCAGTATTTT.

This clone came up a few times. The chain employs TRBV15 and TRBJ2-2; 11 nucleotides align to TRBD2. CDR1 is LNHNV and CDR2 is YYDKDF in the germline V gene (reference sequence). This CDR3 is built from 17 residues. The V gene end was trimmed by 3 bases and the J gene end by 3 bases; junction bases not matched to a gene: 6. CDR3 residues: CATSRPTSGDDTGELFF. The CDR3 DNA follows: TGTGCCACCAGCAGGCCGACTAGCGGGGACGACACCGGGGAGCTGTTTTTT. Complete variable domain (other parts from reference TRBV15 and TRBJ2-2): DAMVIQNPRYQVTQFGKPVTLSCSQTLNHNVMYWYQQKSSQAPKLLFHYYDKDFNNEADTPDNFQSRRPNTSFCFLDIRSPGLGDTAMYLCATSRPTSGDDTGELFFGEGSRLTVL.

The chain carries TRBV5-4 and TRBJ2-5, with TRBD2 identical over 7 bases. CDR3 length: 14 residues. The V gene end was trimmed by 4 bases and the J gene end by 3 bases; junction bases not matched to a gene: 6. Germline V gene data show CDR1 as SGHNT and CDR2 as YYREEE (reference sequence). CDR3 nucleotide sequence: TGTGCCAGCAGCCGAGCGGGGAGGGAAGAGACCCAGTACTTC. Its protein is CASSRAGREETQYF.

V gene TRBV19 combines with J gene TRBJ1-1, with 12 bases lining up with TRBD1. The CDR3 extends over 16 amino acids. Germline CDR1 reads LNHDA; CDR2 reads SQIVND (reference sequence). V gave up 6 bases and J gave up 1 base; unmatched junction bases: 6. The CDR3 sequence is CASSTGTGGANTEAFF. The CDR3 DNA reads TGTGCCAGTAGCACCGGGACAGGGGGCGCGAACACTGAAGCTTTCTTT.

The chain couples TRBV5-8 to TRBJ1-2, with TRBD1 matching over 9 bases. The CDR3 length is 14 residues. Germline V gene data show CDR1 as SGHTS and CDR2 as YDEGEE. Trimming removed 2 bases from V and 8 bases from J; junction bases left unmatched: 7. The DNA of the CDR3 is TGTGCCAGCAGCTTTACCCTGACAGGGGGGGGCTACACCTTC. Translation gives CASSFTLTGGGYTF.

This sequence joins TRBV28 and TRBJ1-5, with D unresolved. V lost 4 bases, J lost 4 bases, and 5 bases lay in between. Germline V lookup: CDR1 MDHEN, CDR2 SYDVKM. The CDR3 has 12 amino acids. The CDR3 sequence is CASSSLNQPQHF. CDR3 bases: TGTGCCAGCAGTTCGTTAAATCAGCCCCAGCATTTT.

V is TRBV24-1 and J is TRBJ1-1; 7 bases line up with TRBD1. Germline CDR1 KGHDR, CDR2 SFDVKD. The CDR3 extends over 13 amino acids. J was trimmed by 4 bases and V by 7 bases; bases with no gene match: 5. The chain's CDR3 is CATRAGGGTEAFF. The CDR3 DNA follows: TGTGCCACCAGAGCAGGGGGTGGCACTGAAGCTTTCTTT.

This chain uses TRBV7-3 with TRBJ2-1, with 9 bases matching TRBD1. Germline V gives CDR1 SGHTA, CDR2 FQGTGA. The CDR3 has 15 amino acids. The trim removed 4 bases at V and 4 bases at J, leaving 5 bases unmatched. The CDR3 loop reads CASSSPTGGYNEQFF. Here the CDR3 DNA reads TGTGCCAGCAGCTCCCCGACAGGGGGATACAATGAGCAGTTCTTC. The full variable domain, with the rest looked up from reference TRBV7-3 and TRBJ2-1, is GAGVSQTPSNKVTEKGKYVELRCDPISGHTALYWYRQSLGQGPEFLIYFQGTGAADDSGLPNDRFFAVRPEGSVSTLKIQRTERGDSAVYLCASSSPTGGYNEQFFGPGTRLTVL.

The chain is built from TRBV2 and TRBJ2-5, with 9 positions matching TRBD2. This CDR3 has 16 residues. The V and J ends lost 8 bases and 5 bases, in that order; junction bases with no gene match: 15. Germline loops: CDR1 SNHLY, CDR2 FYNNEI. CDR3 residues: CASVSLGGGAGETQYF. CDR3 DNA sequence: TGTGCCAGCGTCTCTCTTGGCGGGGGGGCCGGGGAGACCCAGTACTTC.

The rearrangement uses TRBV10-3 and TRBJ1-6; TRBD1 matches at 9 bases. The CDR3 runs to 16 residues. The germline CDR1 and CDR2 sequences are ENHRY and SYGVKD. V lost 10 bases, J lost 2 bases, and 9 bases stayed unmatched. The CDR3 sequence is CATTGTGFTYNSPLHF. CDR3 DNA sequence: TGTGCCACCACCGGGACAGGGTTTACCTATAATTCACCCCTCCACTTT.

This chain uses TRBV5-1 with TRBJ1-2; 9 bases fit TRBD1. CDR1 is SGHRS, CDR2 YFSETQ, per germline. Unmatched junction bases numbered 6, after V lost 4 bases and J lost 5 bases. The CDR3 loop spans 14 amino acids. CDR3 bases: TGCGCCAGCAGCGTGGGGGACAGGGAGTATGGCTACACCTTC. This encodes CASSVGDREYGYTF.

This sequence joins TRBV27 and TRBJ2-2, with D perhaps TRBD1 (6 bases). Germline V gene sequence: CDR1 MNHEY, CDR2 SMNVEV (reference sequence). V dropped 6 bases and J dropped 4 bases, with 15 bases sitting between them. The CDR3 length is 15 residues. In DNA form, the CDR3 reads TGTGCCAGCAGAGATACAGGGACCACCACCGGGGAGCTGTTTTTT. Its protein is CASRDTGTTTGELFF.

The chain links TRBV28 to TRBJ1-1, with 8 bases fitting TRBD1. Per the germline V gene, CDR1 is MDHEN and CDR2 is SYDVKM. J was trimmed by 0 bases and V by 10 bases; bases with no gene match: 4. CDR3 length: 13 amino acids. In nucleotides, the CDR3 is TGTGCCACCAGGGGGCACGTGAACACTGAAGCTTTCTTT. Protein product: CATRGHVNTEAFF. The entire variable domain, with the rest obtained from reference TRBV28 and TRBJ1-1, is as follows: DVKVTQSSRYLVKRTGEKVFLECVQDMDHENMFWYRQDPGLGLRLIYFSYDVKMKEKGDIPEGYSVSREKKERFSLILESASTNQTSMYLCATRGHVNTEAFFGQGTRLTVV.

This chain joins TRBV11-3 and TRBJ2-7; the D gene is possibly TRBD2 (6 bases). Deletions cut 3 bases from V and 7 bases from J, with 13 bases between. CDR3 length: 13 amino acids. Germline V CDR1 and CDR2: SGHNT, YENEEA. The DNA of the CDR3 is TGTGCCAGCAGCTTTGCGGGCGCGGGAGAGCAGTACTTC. It is translated as CASSFAGAGEQYF.

This rearrangement joins TRBV6-5 to TRBJ2-7; 10 nucleotides match TRBD1. The V gene end was trimmed by 2 bases and the J gene end by 5 bases; junction bases not matched to a gene: 6. Germline V CDR1 and CDR2: MNHEY, SVGAGI. This CDR3 comprises 15 residues. The CDR3 region is CASSYVTGGTDEQYF. CDR3 coding DNA: TGTGCCAGCAGTTACGTGACAGGGGGCACCGACGAGCAGTACTTC.

The chain employs TRBV19 and TRBJ1-1; TRBD1 is a possible D gene (6 bases). The CDR3 covers 16 residues. In germline, CDR1 is LNHDA, CDR2 SQIVND (reference sequence). Trimming cost V 1 base and J 2 bases, with 14 bases left between them. The DNA for the CDR3 is TGTGCCAGTAGTATAGGCAGGGGAACTGCCAACACTGAAGCTTTCTTT. Translating gives CASSIGRGTANTEAFF.